This TCR beta chain originates from a study of blood T cell repertoires in COVID-19. Profiled with immunoSEQ multiplex PCR; TCRdb holds only in-frame clones, not every one. The table includes about 150,000 clones, more than 75% detected once. The CDR3 sequence is 14 residues long. V shed 2 bases, J shed 7 bases, and the junction held 5 bases outside the gene matches. Germline-derived CDR1 and CDR2 are MRHNA and SNTAGT. This clone came up a few times. Other DNA sequences in this specimen translate into the identical CDR3. The gene calls are TRBV6-4 and TRBJ2-1; 7 bases fit TRBD1. Sequencing was carried out using peripheral blood. This clonotype was sampled from a woman between 50 and 59 years old with acute or convalescent COVID-19. CDR3 bases: TGTGCCAGCAGTGACAGGGGGCTTGGGAATGAGCAGTTCTTC. As protein: CASSDRGLGNEQFF.